A single sample is the source of the 23 T cell receptor beta chains below, sequenced in a study of T-cell reconstitution after alpha-beta-depleted transplantation in children. During its preparation, the TCRbeta library received unique molecular identifiers. MiXCR, run by TCRdb on the PCR reads, gives a single entry per CDR3 protein. The table records around 800,000 distinct CDR3 sequences, roughly 15% of them present only once. Sequenced here: PBMCs, mostly from graft donor cells, sampled 360 days after TCRalphabeta/CD19-depleted stem cell transplant. The receptors were sampled from a male patient younger than 18 who had a stem cell transplant for acute lymphoblastic leukemia, so the T cells may come from the graft donor.

This clonotype was seen ten or more times. The rearrangement joins TRBV5-1 to TRBJ2-7; a possible D gene is TRBD1 (5 bases). In germline, CDR1 is SGHRS, CDR2 YFSETQ. Deletions cut 2 bases from V and 0 bases from J, with 21 bases between. This CDR3 has 18 residues. CDR3: CASSLGPRVTGSSYEQYF. CDR3 bases: TGCGCCAGCAGCTTAGGTCCCAGGGTGACCGGAAGCTCCTACGAGCAGTACTTC.

The chain joins TRBV5-6 to TRBJ1-2; D unclear. The germline gives CDR1 SGHDT, CDR2 YYEEEE. Trimming removed 5 bases from V and 4 bases from J, with 12 bases in between. The CDR3 length is 13 residues. The CDR3 bases are TGTGCCAGCAGAAAGATGTTAGCCTATGGCTACACCTTC. Its protein product is CASRKMLAYGYTF.

This clonotype was counted only a few times. The gene calls are TRBV9 and TRBJ1-2; 8 nucleotides align to TRBD1. This CDR3 is built from 15 residues. Trimming cost V 1 base and J 3 bases; bases outside gene matches: 5. Germline V gives CDR1 SGDLS, CDR2 YYNGEE. The CDR3 reads CASSVRGQAYYGYTF. Written as DNA, the CDR3 is TGTGCCAGCAGCGTAAGGGGACAGGCCTACTATGGCTACACCTTC.

DNA of the CDR3: TGCAGTGACCTTTCAAACGAGACCCAGTACTTC. This codes for CSDLSNETQYF. The chain combines TRBV29-1 with TRBJ2-5; D gene unclear. The germline CDR1 and CDR2 sequences are SQVTM and ANQGSEA. The CDR3 sequence is 11 residues long. Together with reference TRBV29-1 and TRBJ2-5, the CDR3 gives the full variable domain: SAVISQKPSRDICQRGTSLTIQCQVDSQVTMMFWYRQQPGQSLTLIATANQGSEATYESGFVIDKFPISRPNLTFSTLTVSNMSPEDSSIYLCSDLSNETQYFGPGTRLLVL.

The chain uses TRBV6-5 and TRBJ2-1; no clear D gene. The germline gives CDR1 MNHEY, CDR2 SVGAGI. This CDR3 has 13 amino acids. The V gene lost 0 bases and the J gene lost 6 bases, with 6 bases spanning the gap. Here the CDR3 reads CASSYSNSNEQFF. The CDR3 nucleotides are TGTGCCAGCAGTTACTCGAATTCCAATGAGCAGTTCTTC.

The chain is built from TRBV11-3 and TRBJ2-1; no clear D. Trimming removed 0 bases at V and 5 bases at J, with 17 bases between. CDR1 and CDR2 from the germline V gene are SGHNT and YENEEA. CDR3 length: 17 residues. In nucleotides, the CDR3 is TGTGCCAGCAGCTTAGATCATATGAGGTACCCCAACAATGAGCAGTTCTTC. Its translation: CASSLDHMRYPNNEQFF.

The chain employs TRBV20-1 and TRBJ2-2; 10 bases agree with TRBD2. The junction had 9 bases not matched to a gene; V was cut back by 8 bases and J by 3 bases. Germline assignment: CDR1 DFQATT and CDR2 SNEGSKA (reference sequence). This CDR3 is 15 amino acids long. The CDR3 spells CSIFGLAGDTGELFF. CDR3 DNA: TGCAGTATTTTTGGGCTAGCGGGAGACACCGGGGAGCTGTTTTTT.

This clonotype was seen ten or more times. The genes are TRBV5-1 and TRBJ1-6; TRBD1 matches at 7 bases. In germline, CDR1 is SGHRS, CDR2 YFSETQ. V was pared by 0 bases and J by 10 bases, with 7 bases of the junction left unmatched. This CDR3 has 15 residues. The CDR3 DNA sequence: TGCGCCAGCAGCTTGGAGACAGGGAGGTACTCACCCCTCCACTTT. It encodes CASSLETGRYSPLHF. Based on the CDR3 plus reference TRBV5-1 and TRBJ1-6, the full variable domain is KAGVTQTPRYLIKTRGQQVTLSCSPISGHRSVSWYQQTPGQGLQFLFEYFSETQRNKGNFPGRFSGRQFSNSRSEMNVSTLELGDSALYLCASSLETGRYSPLHFGNGTRLTVT.

This clonotype was seen more than once but under ten times. The chain links TRBV6-6 to TRBJ2-7; D might be TRBD1 or TRBD2, each matching 5 bases. Germline CDR1 is MNHNY and CDR2 is SVGAGI (reference sequence). The CDR3 length is 13 residues. V was clipped by 1 base and J by 3 bases, with 7 bases between them. CDR3 nucleotides: TGTGCCAGCAGTTACTGGGACCGCTACGAGCAGTACTTC. Protein sequence: CASSYWDRYEQYF.

This clonotype came up a few times. The J gene is TRBJ2-3, the V gene TRBV20-1; tentatively, D is TRBD1 (6 bases). V was cut by 2 bases and J by 6 bases, with 18 bases left in between. Germline V gives CDR1 DFQATT, CDR2 SNEGSKA (reference sequence). The CDR3 contains 15 residues. CDR3 region: CSARRAGVWSDTQYF. DNA of the CDR3: TGCAGTGCTAGAAGGGCAGGGGTATGGTCGGATACGCAGTATTTT.

The gene calls are TRBV20-1 and TRBJ2-1; 11 bases align to TRBD2. The length of the CDR3 is 15 residues. Germline CDR1 and CDR2: DFQATT and SNEGSKA (reference sequence). V shed 6 bases, J shed 5 bases, and the junction held 9 bases outside the gene matches. The CDR3 nucleotides are TGCAGTGCCAGGCCGGGACTAGCGGTGAACAATGAGCAGTTCTTC. It encodes CSARPGLAVNNEQFF.

This clonotype was detected a few times. The rearrangement joins TRBV5-1 to TRBJ2-7; 7 nucleotides match TRBD1. Germline V gives CDR1 SGHRS, CDR2 YFSETQ. V gave up 1 base and J gave up 3 bases; unmatched junction bases: 4. The CDR3 extends over 14 amino acids. The CDR3 spells CASSLQGQRYEQYF. As DNA, the CDR3 is TGCGCCAGCAGCTTGCAGGGACAGCGCTACGAGCAGTACTTC.

The V call is TRBV12-3 or TRBV12-4, the J call TRBJ2-5, with 7 bases matching TRBD2. The V gene end was trimmed by 3 bases and the J gene end by 4 bases; junction bases not matched to a gene: 8. There are 15 residues in the CDR3. CDR3 in DNA: TGTGCCAGCAGTTTCGGAAAAGCGGGAACAGAGACCCAGTACTTC. It is translated as CASSFGKAGTETQYF.

This clonotype showed up just a few times. The V gene is TRBV20-1, the J gene TRBJ1-2; 7 bases map to TRBD1. With V trimmed by 5 bases and J by 9 bases, 12 bases remained unmatched. Germline V gene data show CDR1 as DFQATT and CDR2 as SNEGSKA (reference sequence). The CDR3 sequence is 13 residues long. The CDR3 loop is CSAYTRDRRSYTF. Here the CDR3 DNA reads TGCAGTGCTTACACCCGGGACAGAAGGAGCTACACCTTC.

This chain connects TRBV18 to TRBJ2-7; D possibly uses TRBD1 or TRBD2 (5 bases each). Germline V gene data show CDR1 as KGHSH and CDR2 as LQKENI. The CDR3 runs to 15 residues. Deletions cut 6 bases from V and 1 base from J, with 16 bases between. CDR3 sequence: CASSGFGGESYEQYF. The CDR3 DNA sequence: TGTGCCAGCTCTGGGTTTGGGGGAGAGTCCTACGAGCAGTACTTC.

The V call is TRBV5-1, the J call TRBJ1-5; 7 nucleotides align to TRBD1. This CDR3 comprises 14 residues. The V gene end was trimmed by 3 bases and the J gene end by 4 bases; junction bases not matched to a gene: 4. Germline lookup yields CDR1 SGHRS and CDR2 YFSETQ. The CDR3 DNA follows: TGCGCCAGCAGCTACGGGACAGATAATCAGCCCCAGCATTTT. It codes for CASSYGTDNQPQHF.

This clonotype was seen a few times. The rearrangement joins TRBV24-1 to TRBJ2-1, with D perhaps given as TRBD1 or TRBD2 (5 bases each). CDR1 KGHDR and CDR2 SFDVKD come from the germline V gene. This CDR3 is built from 15 residues. V lost 1 base and J lost 2, with 8 bases in between. CDR3 sequence (DNA): TGTGCCACCAGTGATTTAGGGGAGCCCTACAATGAGCAGTTCTTC. Encoded protein: CATSDLGEPYNEQFF.

The chain carries TRBV18 and TRBJ1-1, with D uncertain. CDR1 KGHSH and CDR2 LQKENI come from the germline V gene. V gave up 1 base and J gave up 1 base, with 10 bases separating them. This CDR3 region has 15 residues. The CDR3 DNA reads as TGTGCCAGCTCACCACACTATATGAGGAACACTGAAGCTTTCTTT. Its translation: CASSPHYMRNTEAFF. Looking up the rest from reference TRBV18 and TRBJ1-1 gives the full variable domain: NAGVMQNPRHLVRRRGQEARLRCSPMKGHSHVYWYRQLPEEGLKFMVYLQKENIIDESGMPKERFSAEFPKEGPSILRIQQVVRGDSAAYFCASSPHYMRNTEAFFGQGTRLTVV.

This clonotype has a count of ten or more. The V call is TRBV5-1, the J call TRBJ2-5, with 8 positions matching TRBD1. Germline assignment: CDR1 SGHRS and CDR2 YFSETQ. V was clipped by 5 bases and J by 2 bases; unmatched bases: 8. The CDR3 consists of 15 residues. DNA for the CDR3: TGCGCCAGCAGTTGGACAGGGTGGGATCAAGAGACCCAGTACTTC. As protein: CASSWTGWDQETQYF.

This clonotype showed up just a few times. This chain connects TRBV15 to TRBJ1-3, with no clear D. The CDR3 is made up of 16 amino acids. Germline loops: CDR1 LNHNV, CDR2 YYDKDF (reference sequence). Trimming took off 0 bases at V and 0 bases at J, with 9 bases between the two ends. The CDR3 nucleotides are TGTGCCACCAGCAGAGAGATTGTGAGCTCTGGAAACACCATATATTTT. Amino acids: CATSREIVSSGNTIYF. The entire variable domain, with the rest obtained from reference TRBV15 and TRBJ1-3, is as follows: DAMVIQNPRYQVTQFGKPVTLSCSQTLNHNVMYWYQQKSSQAPKLLFHYYDKDFNNEADTPDNFQSRRPNTSFCFLDIRSPGLGDTAMYLCATSREIVSSGNTIYFGEGSWLTVV.

The chain carries TRBV18 and TRBJ2-5, with 8 bases identical to TRBD1. The V gene's germline CDR1 is KGHSH and CDR2 LQKENI. Unmatched junction bases numbered 5, after V lost 3 bases and J lost 5 bases. The CDR3 contains 14 residues. CDR3 nucleotide sequence: TGTGCCAGCTCACCCAGGGGGCTCCCGGAGACCCAGTACTTC. Translation: CASSPRGLPETQYF.

In its sample, this clonotype was seen a few times. The chain links TRBV4-1 to TRBJ2-7; D is ambiguous. V lost 3 bases to trimming and J lost 7 bases, with 19 bases between them. Germline assignment: CDR1 MGHRA and CDR2 YSYEKL. This CDR3 comprises 15 residues. CDR3 residues: CASSHVAPSPSEQYF. The CDR3 DNA reads as TGCGCCAGCAGCCATGTCGCCCCCTCTCCCTCTGAGCAGTACTTC.

The table lists this clonotype with a few counts. CDR3: CASSFRLAGGPHEQYF. DNA for the CDR3: TGTGCCAGCAGCTTCCGACTAGCGGGAGGGCCCCATGAGCAGTACTTC. This chain connects TRBV5-6 to TRBJ2-7; TRBD2 matches 14 bases. Trimming took 2 bases from V and 7 from J; bases not matched to a gene: 8. The CDR3 has 16 residues. Germline lookup yields CDR1 SGHDT and CDR2 YYEEEE.